These T cell receptor beta chains were read from a single sample in a study of PD-1 blockade in classical Hodgkin lymphoma. Profiled with immunoSEQ multiplex PCR; TCRdb holds only in-frame clones, not every one. Of some 25,000 clones detected, roughly four fifths appear once; the ten largest clones hold roughly 11%. Source: peripheral blood mononuclear cells (PBMCs), taken before the second cycle of nivolumab. All receptors come from a human donor with classical Hodgkin lymphoma. CDR3s include the opening cysteine and the closing phenylalanine or tryptophan. D genes are given only for firm matches. Clone size is shown for a subset of rows, as once, few, many or a class of expanded clone.

d_call j_call clone_size v_call cdr3_nt cdr3_aa
- TRBJ1-1 - TRBV4-3 TGCGCCAGCAGCCCAGGGGCTATGAACACTGAAGCTTTCTTT CASSPGAMNTEAFF
- TRBJ2-2 - TRBV2 TGTGCCAGCAGTGAACAACAGGGTACTATCGGGGAGCTGTTTTTT CASSEQQGTIGELFF
TRBD2 TRBJ2-5 - TRBV7-3 TGTGCCAGCAGCTTAAGGGAGGGGGAGACCCAGTACTTC CASSLREGETQYF
- TRBJ1-2 - TRBV28 TGTGCCAGCAGTCGGGGGGCCTCTAACTATGGCTACACCTTC CASSRGASNYGYTF
- TRBJ2-7 - TRBV9 TGTGCCAGCAGCGTAGTCCCGGTACCTACTCCTCACGAGCAGTACTTC CASSVVPVPTPHEQYF
- TRBJ1-5 medium-sized TRBV4-3 TGCGCCAGCAGCCAAGATCTGAGGGGAGGCAATCAGCCCCAGCATTTT CASSQDLRGGNQPQHF
- TRBJ1-2 - TRBV28 TGTGCCAGCAGTTTAGCCCCGATCTATGGCTACACCTTC CASSLAPIYGYTF
- TRBJ2-1 once TRBV4-1 TGCGCCAGCAGCCACTTAGTTGCCTACAATGAGCAGTTCTTC CASSHLVAYNEQFF
- TRBJ2-2 - TRBV10-3 TGTGCCATCAGTGTACCGGACCCGGACACCGGGGAGCTGTTTTTT CAISVPDPDTGELFF
- TRBJ2-1 - TRBV7-9 TGTGCCAGCAGCTCCACCGGGACCTGGAAGGATGAGCAGTTCTTC CASSSTGTWKDEQFF
- TRBJ1-1 - TRBV4-3 TGCGCCAGCAGCCAAGATACCGGCAGCGGGGCTGAAGCTTTCTTT CASSQDTGSGAEAFF
TRBD1 TRBJ1-2 - TRBV7-9 TGTGCCAGCAGCTCACAGGGGGCAATTGGCTACACCTTC CASSSQGAIGYTF
- TRBJ2-3 - TRBV10-3 TGTGCCATCAGTGCGAATGCAGATACGCAGTATTTT CAISANADTQYF
- TRBJ1-2 - TRBV5-6 TGTGCCAGCAGCTCCCCAGGGTACAAGAAACGACCAAACTATGGCTACACCTTC CASSSPGYKKRPNYGYTF
- TRBJ1-1 - TRBV15 TGTGCCACCAGCAGAGGGTCTTGGGCCAGGGGACGCACTGAAGCTTTCTTT CATSRGSWARGRTEAFF
- TRBJ1-1 - TRBV21-1 TGTGCCAGCAGCAAAGGAGCGGTGAACACTGAAGCTTTCTTT CASSKGAVNTEAFF
- TRBJ2-6 - TRBV6-1 TGTGCCAGCAGTGAAGCAACGTCAGGGGCCAACGTCCTGACTTTC CASSEATSGANVLTF
- TRBJ2-1 - TRBV19 TGTGCCAGTAGTGAACTTGTTAGCTCCTACAATGAGCAGTTCTTC CASSELVSSYNEQFF
TRBD2 TRBJ2-3 - TRBV28 TGTGCCAGCGGTAGCGGGGCTTCCACAGATACGCAGTATTTT CASGSGASTDTQYF
TRBD1 TRBJ1-6 medium-sized TRBV10-3 TGTGCCATCAGTGAGTCGGGACAGGTGTGGGGGTTTAGTAATTCACCCCTCCACTTT CAISESGQVWGFSNSPLHF
- TRBJ2-1 - TRBV7-3 TGTGCCAGCAGCTTAAGGTCTCTAGGAGGAGGAGAGCAGTTCTTC CASSLRSLGGGEQFF
TRBD1 TRBJ1-6 - TRBV28 TGTGCCAGCAGCCGGGACAGGCGGTTAGCAAGGAATTCACCCCTCCACTTT CASSRDRRLARNSPLHF
TRBD1 TRBJ2-5 - TRBV27 TGTGCCAGCAGCTGGGACAGTTCTGGGGAGACCCAGTACTTC CASSWDSSGETQYF
TRBD2 TRBJ2-7 - TRBV2 TGTGCCAGCAGAACTAGCGGGGTCTCCCACGAGCAGTACTTC CASRTSGVSHEQYF
- TRBJ2-2 medium-sized TRBV7-9 TGTGCCAGCAGCTCGGGACTTTTGAACTCCGGGGAGCTGTTTTTT CASSSGLLNSGELFF
TRBD2 TRBJ2-3 - TRBV5-1 TGCGCCAGCAGCTCGGGACTAGCGGGAGACACAGATACGCAGTATTTT CASSSGLAGDTDTQYF
TRBD1 TRBJ1-6 few TRBV2 TGTGCCACCTCCCCGGGACAGTTCGATTCACCCCTCCACTTT CATSPGQFDSPLHF
TRBD1 TRBJ2-1 - TRBV7-6 TGTGCCAGCAGCTTAAGGGCTGACAGGGGGCCGGGGGGGCTCGACAATGAGCAGTTCTTC CASSLRADRGPGGLDNEQFF
- TRBJ2-3 - TRBV11-2 TGTGCCAGCAGCTCCGGTTCGTCTAGCTGGCAGACAGATACGCAGTATTTT CASSSGSSSWQTDTQYF
TRBD1 TRBJ2-7 few TRBV15 TGTGCCACCAGCAGAGTAGCCAGGGGGCGAGGCGAGCAGTACTTC CATSRVARGRGEQYF
- TRBJ1-1 - TRBV4-3 TGCGCCAGCAGCCAAGACCCGGGGATGAACACTGAAGCTTTCTTT CASSQDPGMNTEAFF
- TRBJ1-2 - TRBV19 TGTGCCAGTACCCCCGGGCACCCGGGAAGCTATGGCTACACCTTC CASTPGHPGSYGYTF
- TRBJ1-5 medium-sized TRBV28 TGTGCTACCCTATCCCCGGCGACCCAGCCCCAGCATTTT CATLSPATQPQHF
TRBD2 TRBJ2-1 - TRBV2 TGTGCCAGCAGTGAGAATAGCGGGGTGGGAAATGAGCAGTTCTTC CASSENSGVGNEQFF
TRBD2 TRBJ2-3 - TRBV28 TGTGCCAGCAGTACCCCGGGACTATACACAGATACGCAGTATTTT CASSTPGLYTDTQYF
TRBD2 TRBJ2-5 - TRBV15 TGTGCCACCAGCAGAGGCGGGGGGGGCGAAGAGACCCAGTACTTC CATSRGGGGEETQYF
TRBD2 TRBJ2-3 - TRBV9 TGTGCCAGCAGCGTTAGCGGGGGGGCCCCAGATACGCAGTATTTT CASSVSGGAPDTQYF